This record covers a single TCR beta chain. It lacks a known antigen. The sample holds no much larger clone one base away, and base qualities are not on file. This specimen belongs to a study of OX40 agonist ivuxolimab in advanced cancers. About the full investigation: Ivuxolimab was an agonistic, fully human IgG2 monoclonal antibody directed against OX40 (CD134), a costimulatory receptor. Intravenous ivuxolimab was administered to patients every 2 weeks at six dose levels: 0.01, 0.1, 0.3, 1.5, 3 and 10 mg/kg. Of the 50 to 55 patients in dose escalation, 19 had hepatocellular carcinoma, about 15 had melanoma, 9 had renal cell carcinoma and 9 had head and neck cancer. The dose-escalation cohort was about 87% male with a mean age of about 58 years, ranging from 23 to 79. Patients were allowed to have had prior anti-PD-1, anti-PD-L1 or anti-CTLA-4 therapy, and 30% to 40% of the dose-escalation patients had previously received checkpoint inhibitors. Partial responses occurred in three dose-escalation patients, of whom one had hepatocellular carcinoma and two had cutaneous melanoma. The purpose of peripheral TCRbeta sequencing was to test whether ivuxolimab changed TCR sequence diversity and led to clonal T-cell expansion. The paper reports the monotherapy dose-escalation portion (N of about 50 patients) of the phase I ivuxolimab trial. The full study reports these points: On average, CD8+ T cells showed more expanded clones than CD4+ T cells after ivuxolimab. At doses of 0.1 to 3.0 mg/kg, clonal expansion of both CD4+ and CD8+ blood T cells was observed from baseline to week 6. In partial responders in the 0.1-3.0 mg/kg groups, normalized peripheral clonal expansion was found to be among the lowest, especially among CD8+ T cells. Low levels of normalized T-cell clonal expansion were also seen in some patients who did not respond. Antigen specificity was not determined for the clonally expanded peripheral T cells.

To sequence the TCRbeta CDR3 region, genomic DNA was isolated from the sorted cells. The immunoSEQ Assay was used for sequencing of TCRbeta CDR3 regions. The clones in this table, taken by TCRdb from immuneACCESS, are in-frame only. Not every clone is retained; where verified, under half of the shortfall comes from an unresolved V gene, and the cause of the rest is unknown. Counted in this sample were about 77,000 clones; 81% of them appeared once. The ten biggest clones cover 3.5% to 6% of the sample. Patients with autoimmune disease history or receiving systemic immunosuppression were excluded from the trial. Peripheral blood for TCR sequencing was collected from all dose cohorts at baseline, on cycle 4 day 1, and on cycle 7 day 1. The samples were taken from a phase I, first-in-human, multicenter, open-label dose-escalation trial of ivuxolimab. Adults with locally advanced or metastatic head and neck squamous cell, hepatocellular, melanoma or renal cell carcinoma were enrolled in the trial. Before TCR sequencing, CD4+ T cells and CD8+ T cells from peripheral blood were sorted into separate populations.

The sequence came from an adult with an advanced solid tumor such as melanoma, head and neck, liver or kidney cancer. The sequences come from CD4+ or CD8+ T cells sorted from blood, collected in a trial of the OX40 agonist ivuxolimab.

CDR3 protein: CASSYFPGSTNEKLFF. The sequenced DNA: TGTGCCAGCAGTTATTTTCCAGGGTCAACTAATGAAAAACTGTTTTTT. The sequence joins TRBV6-5 to TRBJ1-4; TRBD1 might be the D gene, on 5 matching bases. The germline V gene encodes CDR1 MNHEY and CDR2 SVGAGI. A distance of 11 bases separates the germline ends of V and J, which lose 3 bases and 0 bases respectively. Reading from cysteine to phenylalanine, the CDR3 counts 16 amino acids. Only the CDR3 part of the read is kept: 48 bases, read in frame from the first base.